This is a list of T cell receptor beta chains from one sample in a study of identical twins. MiXCR, run by TCRdb on the 5' RACE reads, gives a single entry per CDR3 protein. The sample has around 690,000 distinct CDR3 sequences; 21% are singletons. The data also belong to a second study, concerning T cells expressing NK-cell markers.

The sequenced sample consisted of PBMCs. The source of these receptors is a young woman in good health. Both conserved end residues are trimmed from each CDR3. The order of the fields is V gene, D gene, CDR3 protein. D genes are given only for firm matches.

>TRBV20-1|-
SADSGGGPEAF
>TRBV29-1|-
SSLVDTDTQY
>TRBV5-8|-
ASSLEGGRTGEQF
>TRBV20-1|-
SAREEVSYNSPLH
>TRBV12-3/TRBV12-4|TRBD2
ASSYTSGGNTQY
>TRBV20-1|TRBD2
SAPKLAGTTDTQY
>TRBV12-3/TRBV12-4|TRBD1
ASSSVRGHEQF
>TRBV20-1|TRBD1
RDRTGINYEQY
>TRBV12-3/TRBV12-4|-
ASRYREGSNQPQH
>TRBV12-3/TRBV12-4|-
ASRGTVKNEKLF
>TRBV12-5|TRBD2
ASGSGLADTGELF
>TRBV12-3/TRBV12-4|-
ASSFLGGAEQF
>TRBV27|-
ASTVTANTEAF
>TRBV12-3/TRBV12-4|TRBD1
ASSFRQGGRPQH
>TRBV20-1|-
SAREVGLNTDTQY
>TRBV14|TRBD2
ASSLETSGDEQF
>TRBV20-1|-
SALFPIRGRDEQF
>TRBV5-7|-
ASSLPVTYEQY
>TRBV5-1|-
ASSFGLTVRGEQF
>TRBV7-6|-
ASSGRDNQPQH
>TRBV7-2|TRBD1
ASSLTGGTGEQF
>TRBV5-1|TRBD1
ASSPSPGGQPQH
>TRBV5-6|-
ASSFLQGGSYNEQF